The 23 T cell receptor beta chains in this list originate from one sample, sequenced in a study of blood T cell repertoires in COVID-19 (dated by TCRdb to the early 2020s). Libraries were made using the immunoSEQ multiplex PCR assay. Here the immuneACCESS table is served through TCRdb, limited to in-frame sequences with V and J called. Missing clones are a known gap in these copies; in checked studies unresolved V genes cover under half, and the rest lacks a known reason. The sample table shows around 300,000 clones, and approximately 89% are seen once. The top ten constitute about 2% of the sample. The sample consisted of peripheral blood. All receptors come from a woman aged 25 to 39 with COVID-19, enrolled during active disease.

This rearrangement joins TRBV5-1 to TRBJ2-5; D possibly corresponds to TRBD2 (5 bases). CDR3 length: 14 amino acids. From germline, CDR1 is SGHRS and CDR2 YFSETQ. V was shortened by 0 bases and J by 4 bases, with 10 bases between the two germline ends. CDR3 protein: CASSLGTPRETQYF. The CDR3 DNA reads TGCGCCAGCAGCTTGGGGACTCCTAGAGAGACCCAGTACTTC.

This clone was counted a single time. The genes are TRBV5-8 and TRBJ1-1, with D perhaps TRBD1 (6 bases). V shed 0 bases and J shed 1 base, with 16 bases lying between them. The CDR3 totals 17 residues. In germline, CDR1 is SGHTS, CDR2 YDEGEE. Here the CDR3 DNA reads TGTGCCAGCAGCTTGGGGGTAGGACAGTTAAAGAACACTGAAGCTTTCTTT. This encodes CASSLGVGQLKNTEAFF.

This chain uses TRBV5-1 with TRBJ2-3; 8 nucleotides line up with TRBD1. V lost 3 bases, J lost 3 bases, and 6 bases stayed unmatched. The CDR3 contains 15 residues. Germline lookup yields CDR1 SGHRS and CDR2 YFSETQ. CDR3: CASSSEDRVTDTQYF. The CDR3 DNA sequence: TGCGCCAGCAGCTCGGAGGACAGGGTGACAGATACGCAGTATTTT.

The CDR3 sequence: CASSLSGVNTGELFF. The CDR3 bases are TGTGCCAGCAGCCTTAGCGGAGTGAACACCGGGGAGCTGTTTTTT. This chain connects TRBV11-2 to TRBJ2-2; TRBD2 might be the D (6 bases). The CDR3 covers 15 residues. Trimming left V 5 bases short and J 1 base short, with 11 bases between. CDR1 is SGHAT, CDR2 FQNNGV, per germline.

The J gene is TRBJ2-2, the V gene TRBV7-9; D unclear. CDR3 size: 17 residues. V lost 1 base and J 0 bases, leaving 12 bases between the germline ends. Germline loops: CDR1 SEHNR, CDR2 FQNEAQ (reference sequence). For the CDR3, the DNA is TGTGCCAGCAGCTTAGGTCCAGAATGGCCGAACACCGGGGAGCTGTTTTTT. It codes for CASSLGPEWPNTGELFF.

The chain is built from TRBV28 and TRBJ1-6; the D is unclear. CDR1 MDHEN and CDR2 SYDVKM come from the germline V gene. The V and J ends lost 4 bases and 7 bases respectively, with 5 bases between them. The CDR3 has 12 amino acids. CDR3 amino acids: CASSSGNSPLHF. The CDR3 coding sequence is TGTGCCAGCAGTTCCGGGAATTCACCCCTCCACTTT.

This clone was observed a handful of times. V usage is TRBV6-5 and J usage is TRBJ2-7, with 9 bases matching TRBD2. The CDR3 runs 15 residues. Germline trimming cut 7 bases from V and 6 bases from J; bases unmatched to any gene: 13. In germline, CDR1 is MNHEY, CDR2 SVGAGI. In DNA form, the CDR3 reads TGTGCCAGCAACGCTATCGCTAGCGGGAAAGGCGAGCAGTACTTC. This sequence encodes CASNAIASGKGEQYF.

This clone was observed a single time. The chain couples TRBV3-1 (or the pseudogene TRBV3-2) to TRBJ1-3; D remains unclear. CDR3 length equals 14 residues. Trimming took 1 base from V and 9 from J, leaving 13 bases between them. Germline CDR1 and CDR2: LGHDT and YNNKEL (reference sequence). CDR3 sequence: CASSQVLLGSTIYF. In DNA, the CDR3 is TGTGCCAGCAGCCAAGTTCTGCTCGGGAGCACCATATATTTT.

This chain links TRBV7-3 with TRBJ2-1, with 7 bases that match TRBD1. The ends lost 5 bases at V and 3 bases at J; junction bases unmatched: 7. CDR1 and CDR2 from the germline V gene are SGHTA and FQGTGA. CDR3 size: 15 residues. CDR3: CASSARQGNYNEQFF. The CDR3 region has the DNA TGTGCCAGCAGCGCTAGACAGGGAAACTACAATGAGCAGTTCTTC.

The DNA of the CDR3 is TGTGCCAGCAGACCTGTACTAGCGGGAGGAGGCGAGCAGTACTTC. Translating gives CASRPVLAGGGEQYF. This chain joins TRBV27 and TRBJ2-7; 12 bases map to TRBD2. The V and J ends lost 6 bases and 6 bases, in that order; junction bases with no gene match: 9. The length of the CDR3 is 15 residues. Per germline, CDR1 MNHEY and CDR2 SMNVEV (reference sequence).

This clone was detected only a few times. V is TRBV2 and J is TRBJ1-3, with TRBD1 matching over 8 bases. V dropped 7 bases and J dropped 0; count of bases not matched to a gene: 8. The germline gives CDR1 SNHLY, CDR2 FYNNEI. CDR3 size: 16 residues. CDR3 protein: CASTWNRGVSGNTIYF. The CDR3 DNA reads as TGTGCCAGCACCTGGAACAGGGGGGTCTCTGGAAACACCATATATTTT.

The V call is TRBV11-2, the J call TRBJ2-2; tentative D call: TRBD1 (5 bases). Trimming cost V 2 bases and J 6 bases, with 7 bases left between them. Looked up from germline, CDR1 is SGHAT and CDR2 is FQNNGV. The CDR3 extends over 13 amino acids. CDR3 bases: TGTGCCAGCAGCTTATTCAGGGCCGGGGAGCTGTTTTTT. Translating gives CASSLFRAGELFF.

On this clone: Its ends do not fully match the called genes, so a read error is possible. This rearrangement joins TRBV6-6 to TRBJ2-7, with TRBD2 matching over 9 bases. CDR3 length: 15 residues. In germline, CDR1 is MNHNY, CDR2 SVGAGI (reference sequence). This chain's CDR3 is CASSYWREGSHEQYF. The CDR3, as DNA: TGTGCCAGCAGTTACTGGCGGGAGGGCTCCCACGAGCAGTACTTC.

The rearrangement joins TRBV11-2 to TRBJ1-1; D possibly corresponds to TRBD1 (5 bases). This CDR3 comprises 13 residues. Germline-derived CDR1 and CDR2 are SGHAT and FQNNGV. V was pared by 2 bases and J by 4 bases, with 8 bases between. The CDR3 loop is CASSLPGPTEAFF. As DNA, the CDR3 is TGTGCCAGCAGCTTACCAGGGCCCACTGAAGCTTTCTTT.

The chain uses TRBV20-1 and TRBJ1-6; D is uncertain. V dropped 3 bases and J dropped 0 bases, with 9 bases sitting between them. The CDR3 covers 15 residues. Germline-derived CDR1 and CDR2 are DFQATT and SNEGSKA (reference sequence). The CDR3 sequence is CSASRSSSYNSPLHF. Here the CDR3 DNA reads TGCAGTGCTAGTCGGTCGAGCTCCTATAATTCACCCCTCCACTTT.

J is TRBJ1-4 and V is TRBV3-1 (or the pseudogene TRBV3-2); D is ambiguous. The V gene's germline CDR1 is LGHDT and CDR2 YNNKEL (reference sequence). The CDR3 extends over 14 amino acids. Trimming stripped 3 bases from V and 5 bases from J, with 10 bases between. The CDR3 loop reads CASSHWAANEKLFF. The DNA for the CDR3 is TGTGCCAGCAGCCACTGGGCCGCGAATGAAAAACTGTTTTTT.

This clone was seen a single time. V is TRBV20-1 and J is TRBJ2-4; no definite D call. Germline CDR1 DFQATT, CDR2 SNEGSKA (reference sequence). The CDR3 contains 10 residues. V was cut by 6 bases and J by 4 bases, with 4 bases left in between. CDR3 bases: TGCAGTGCAATAAAAAACATTCAGTACTTC. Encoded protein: CSAIKNIQYF.

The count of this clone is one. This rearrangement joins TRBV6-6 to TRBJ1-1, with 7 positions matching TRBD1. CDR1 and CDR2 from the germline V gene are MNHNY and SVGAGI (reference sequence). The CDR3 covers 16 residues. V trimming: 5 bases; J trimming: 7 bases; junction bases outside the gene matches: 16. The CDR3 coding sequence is TGTGCCAGCAGTCACCAGACTCCGGGACAGATGGTTGAAGCTTTCTTT. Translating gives CASSHQTPGQMVEAFF.

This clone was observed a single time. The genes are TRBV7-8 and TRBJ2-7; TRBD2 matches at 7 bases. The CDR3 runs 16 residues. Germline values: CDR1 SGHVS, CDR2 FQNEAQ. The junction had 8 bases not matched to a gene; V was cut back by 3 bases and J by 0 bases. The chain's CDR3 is CASSLLSGGSSYEQYF. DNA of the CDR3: TGTGCCAGCAGCTTGCTGTCGGGGGGAAGCTCCTACGAGCAGTACTTC.

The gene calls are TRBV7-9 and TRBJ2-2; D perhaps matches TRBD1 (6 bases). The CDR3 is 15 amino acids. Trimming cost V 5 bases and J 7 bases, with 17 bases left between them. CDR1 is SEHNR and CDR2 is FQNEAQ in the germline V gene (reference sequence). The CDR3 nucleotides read TGTGCCAGCAGCGTTTACAGGGAGATGAGCGGGGAGCTGTTTTTT. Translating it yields CASSVYREMSGELFF.

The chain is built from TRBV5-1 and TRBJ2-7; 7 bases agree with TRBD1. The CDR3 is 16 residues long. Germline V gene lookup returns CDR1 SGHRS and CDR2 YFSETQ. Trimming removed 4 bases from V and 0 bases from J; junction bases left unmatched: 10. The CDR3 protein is CASSPWDSVNSYEQYF. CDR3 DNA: TGCGCCAGCAGCCCCTGGGACAGCGTCAACTCCTACGAGCAGTACTTC.

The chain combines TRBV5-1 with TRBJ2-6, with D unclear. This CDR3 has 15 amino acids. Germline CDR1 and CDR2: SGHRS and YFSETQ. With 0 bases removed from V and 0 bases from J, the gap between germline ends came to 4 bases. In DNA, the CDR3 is TGCGCCAGCAGCTTGGAAGCCTCTGGGGCCAACGTCCTGACTTTC. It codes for CASSLEASGANVLTF.

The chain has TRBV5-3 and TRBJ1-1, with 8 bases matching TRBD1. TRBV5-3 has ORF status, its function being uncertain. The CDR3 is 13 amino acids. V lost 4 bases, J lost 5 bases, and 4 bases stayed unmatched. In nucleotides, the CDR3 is TGTGCCAGAAGCCAGGACAGGGAAACTGAAGCTTTCTTT. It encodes CARSQDRETEAFF.